Described below is a single T cell receptor beta chain sequence and its context. Its antigen remains unidentified. No much larger clone exists at a distance of one base, and base qualities are not known. The label giving this sample's treatment or condition can be read as: approximately 18 received Ad26.COV2.S at low or high dose, single or two shots; a few received placebo; per-sample allocation not given. Repertoires of vaccine and placebo recipients were sequenced from samples collected on day 63 after the first injection. In Cohort 1b, 25 to 30 adults aged 18-55 years were enrolled at a single site in Boston, USA, between 29 July and 7 August 2020. Ad26.COV2.S consisted of a replication-incompetent adenovirus type 26 vector by which a prefusion-stabilized SARS-CoV-2 spike protein from the original Wuhan strain was expressed. This record belongs to a study of Ad26.COV2.S vaccination and SARS-CoV-2 variants (dated by TCRdb to the early 2020s). Study-wide context: Vaccine-arm donors came from COV1001, a multicentre, randomized, double-blind, placebo-controlled phase I-IIa trial of Ad26.COV2.S in healthy adults. Ad26.COV2.S was administered intramuscularly at a dose of 5x10^10 or 1x10^11 viral particles, either as one shot or as two shots given 56 days apart. TCRbeta repertoire sequencing was used to assess the specificity and breadth of SARS-CoV-2-reactive T cell receptors after Ad26.COV2.S vaccination. The TCR-sequenced set comprised about 32 samples: approximately 20 Ad26.COV2.S vaccine recipients, 5 placebo recipients and 8 SARS-CoV-2 convalescent individuals. Trial participants were randomized into five groups of five, in which low-dose or high-dose Ad26.COV2.S was given once or twice, or placebo was given on both occasions. Investigators remained blinded to trial group allocation during experiments and outcome assessment.

As encoded in the germline V gene (reference sequence), CDR1 is SGHNT while CDR2 is YYREEE. The CDR3 sequence holds 14 residues, the cysteine and phenylalanine included. Only the CDR3 portion is preserved as DNA: 42 bases, with reading frame beginning at the first base. V is cut by 5 bases and J by 0 bases, and the space between the germline ends is 11 bases. The immunoSEQ Assay was used to sequence TCRbeta CDR3 regions. After extraction, genomic DNA underwent amplification by bias-controlled multiplex PCR, followed by high-throughput sequencing. As for the authors' bioinformatics: To quantify the absolute abundance of every unique TCRbeta CDR3 region, sequences were collapsed and filtered. T cell fraction was estimated by normalizing TCRbeta template counts to usable DNA, with usable DNA measured through amplification of reference genes found in all nucleated cells. Repertoire TCRs were annotated as SARS-CoV-2-specific by exact matching of V gene, CDR3 amino acid sequence and J gene to a known reactive TCR set. The reference SARS-CoV-2 TCR set came from MIRA and was filtered for enrichment in COVID-19-positive ImmuneCODE repertoires, removing public or cross-reactive TCRs. Using the MIRA antigens, annotated TCRs were further analysed by specific ORF or by position within an ORF. Depth was the summed frequency of annotated unique rearrangements, while breadth was defined as annotated unique rearrangements over total unique productive rearrangements. Group comparisons of TCR breadth used two-sided Wilcoxon rank-sum tests. Not all clones reach the TCRdb copy of this immuneACCESS table, which keeps in-frame sequences only. Checked studies attribute under half of the gap to unresolved V genes and leave the rest unexplained. Clone size and V and J calls were adopted from that table, with D and trimming inferred from the DNA. Counted in this sample were about 320,000 clones; 85% of them appeared once. Clones ranked in the top ten supply approximately 2.1% of the sample.

Results and caveats for the whole study, not just this receptor: The study lacked the statistical power to compare responses across vaccine doses or regimens. According to the authors, total T cell responses may have been underestimated by the TCR breadth and depth analyses. After vaccination, substantial breadth of spike-specific CD8+ and CD4+ T cell responses was reported. Comparable non-spike TCR breadth was observed between vaccine and placebo recipients, consistent with only spike being contained in the vaccine. Higher spike-specific TCR breadth was observed in Ad26.COV2.S recipients than in placebo recipients (P = 0.0014).

Here the chain combines TRBV5-4 and TRBJ1-2; too little of a D gene remains to name it. The receptor's source is a person between 18 and 65 years old who received the Ad26.COV2.S COVID-19 vaccine or a placebo. The source was peripheral blood, collected in a trial of Ad26.COV2.S vaccine versus placebo. The DNA sequence reads TGTGCCAGCAGGAAAATTGGGACTAACTATGGCTACACCTTC. Its amino acids are CASRKIGTNYGYTF.